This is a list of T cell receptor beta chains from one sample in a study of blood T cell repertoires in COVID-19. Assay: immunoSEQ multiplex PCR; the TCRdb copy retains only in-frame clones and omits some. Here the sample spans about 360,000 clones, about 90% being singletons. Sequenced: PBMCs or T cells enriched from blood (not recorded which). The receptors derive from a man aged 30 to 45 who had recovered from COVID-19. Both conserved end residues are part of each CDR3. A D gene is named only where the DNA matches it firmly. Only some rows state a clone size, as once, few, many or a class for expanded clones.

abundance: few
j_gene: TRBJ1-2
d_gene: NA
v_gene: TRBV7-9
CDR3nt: TGTGCCAGCAGCCCAAGGGACACTGGTGGCTACACCTTC
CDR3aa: CASSPRDTGGYTF

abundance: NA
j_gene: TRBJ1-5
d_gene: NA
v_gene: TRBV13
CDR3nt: TGTGCCAGCAGCTCCCGGGGGGATCAGCCCCAGCATTTT
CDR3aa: CASSSRGDQPQHF

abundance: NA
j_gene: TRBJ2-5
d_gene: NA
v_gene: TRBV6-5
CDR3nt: TGTGCCAGCAGTTACGCCCTCGGACTTCAAGAGACCCAGTACTTC
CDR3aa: CASSYALGLQETQYF

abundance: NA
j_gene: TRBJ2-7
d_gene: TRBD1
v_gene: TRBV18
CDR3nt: TGTGCCAGCTCACCACGGGACAGGGCTTACGAGCAGTACTTC
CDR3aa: CASSPRDRAYEQYF

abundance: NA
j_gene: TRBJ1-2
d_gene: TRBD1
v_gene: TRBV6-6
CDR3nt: TGTGCCAGCAGTTATCCCGGGACAGGGAACTATGGCTACACCTTC
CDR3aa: CASSYPGTGNYGYTF

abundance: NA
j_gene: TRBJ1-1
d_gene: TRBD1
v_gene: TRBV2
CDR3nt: TGTGCCAGCAAGGACAGGGGAGTTTACACTGAAGCTTTCTTT
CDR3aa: CASKDRGVYTEAFF

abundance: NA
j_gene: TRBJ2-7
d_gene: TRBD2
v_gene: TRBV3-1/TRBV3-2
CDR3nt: TGTGCCAGCAGCCCATCCGGGACTAAAGGCTACGAGCAGTACTTC
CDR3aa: CASSPSGTKGYEQYF

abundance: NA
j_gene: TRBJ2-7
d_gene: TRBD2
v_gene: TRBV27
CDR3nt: TGTGCCAGCAGTTGGTCTAGCGGGGGCATCTCCTACGAGCAGTACTTC
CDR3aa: CASSWSSGGISYEQYF

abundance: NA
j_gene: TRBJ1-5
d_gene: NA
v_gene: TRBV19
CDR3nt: TGTGCCAGTAGTAGGGCAGGGTTACAGCCCCAGCATTTT
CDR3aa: CASSRAGLQPQHF

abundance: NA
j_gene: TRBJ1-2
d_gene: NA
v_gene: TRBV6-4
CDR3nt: TGTGCCAGCAGCCCTTCGAACTATGGCTACACCTTC
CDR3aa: CASSPSNYGYTF

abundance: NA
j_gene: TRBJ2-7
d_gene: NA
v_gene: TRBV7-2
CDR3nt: TGTGCCAGCAGCACGAACAGGGTCGAGCAGTACTTC
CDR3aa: CASSTNRVEQYF

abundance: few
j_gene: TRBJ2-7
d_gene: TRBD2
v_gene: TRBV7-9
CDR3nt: TGTGCCAGCAGCTACCGAGGGGGGATAGCGGGGCCTCCGGATTACGAGCAGTACTTC
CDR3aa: CASSYRGGIAGPPDYEQYF